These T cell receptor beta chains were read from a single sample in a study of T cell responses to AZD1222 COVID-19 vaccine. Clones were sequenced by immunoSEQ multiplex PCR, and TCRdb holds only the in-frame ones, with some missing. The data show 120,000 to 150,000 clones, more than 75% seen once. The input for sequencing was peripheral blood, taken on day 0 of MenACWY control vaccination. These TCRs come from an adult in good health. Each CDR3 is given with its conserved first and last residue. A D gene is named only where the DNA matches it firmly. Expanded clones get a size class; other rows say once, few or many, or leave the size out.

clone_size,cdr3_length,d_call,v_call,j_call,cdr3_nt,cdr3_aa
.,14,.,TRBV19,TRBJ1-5,TGTGCCAGTAGTATATTACCCAGGCAGCAGCCCCAGCATTTT,CASSILPRQQPQHF
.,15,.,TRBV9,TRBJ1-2,TGTGCCAGCAGCGTAGGGATGAACGGGAACTATGGCTACACCTTC,CASSVGMNGNYGYTF
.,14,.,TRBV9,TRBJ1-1,TGTGCCAGCAGCGTAGTTTCACCGAACACTGAAGCTTTCTTT,CASSVVSPNTEAFF
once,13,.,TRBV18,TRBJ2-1,TGTGCCAGCTCAGTGAACAGGGACAATGAGCAGTTCTTC,CASSVNRDNEQFF
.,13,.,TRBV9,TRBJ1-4,TGTGCCAGCGCCGACTCAACTAATGAAAAACTGTTTTTT,CASADSTNEKLFF
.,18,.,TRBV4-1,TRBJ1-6,TGCGCCAGCAACGGAGCCCTGCAGGACCTACCTTATAATTCACCCCTCCACTTT,CASNGALQDLPYNSPLHF
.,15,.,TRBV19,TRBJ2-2,TGTGCCAGTAGTTCATACAGGGTTAACACCGGGGAGCTGTTTTTT,CASSSYRVNTGELFF
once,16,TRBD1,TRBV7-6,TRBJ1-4,TGTGCCAGCAGCTTACAGGGGGCAGCGACTAATGAAAAACTGTTTTTT,CASSLQGAATNEKLFF
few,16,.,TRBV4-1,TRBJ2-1,TGCGCCAGCAGCCAAGAATCAGGGCCCCTGACCGATGAGCAGTTCTTC,CASSQESGPLTDEQFF
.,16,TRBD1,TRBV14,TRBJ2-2,TGTGCCAGCAGCCAGACAGGGGGCGCCCCCGCCGGGGAGCTGTTTTTT,CASSQTGGAPAGELFF
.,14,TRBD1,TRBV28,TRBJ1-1,TGTGCCATCAATCCCCGGGACAGGTCCACTGAAGCTTTCTTT,CAINPRDRSTEAFF
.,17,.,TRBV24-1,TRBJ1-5,TGTGCCACCAGTGATCCCTCCGGGACAAATAGCAATCAGCCCCAGCATTTT,CATSDPSGTNSNQPQHF
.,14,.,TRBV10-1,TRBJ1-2,TGCGCCAGCAGTGAGAAGGGGGTCCCCTATGGCTACACCTTC,CASSEKGVPYGYTF
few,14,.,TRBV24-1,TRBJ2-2,TGTGCCACCAGTGAATTAAGCGGCACCGGGGAGCTGTTTTTT,CATSELSGTGELFF
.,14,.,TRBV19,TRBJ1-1,TGTGCCAGTAGCACCCGGACGAGGAACACTGAAGCTTTCTTT,CASSTRTRNTEAFF
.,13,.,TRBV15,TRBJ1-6,TGTGCCACCAGTAGACAGGAAAGTTCACCCCTCCACTTT,CATSRQESSPLHF
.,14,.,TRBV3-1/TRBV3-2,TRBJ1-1,TGTGCCAGCAGCCACGGACTGATGAACACTGAAGCTTTCTTT,CASSHGLMNTEAFF
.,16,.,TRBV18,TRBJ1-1,TGTGCCAGCTCACCAGGGGGGGCCGGGGTGAACACTGAAGCTTTCTTT,CASSPGGAGVNTEAFF
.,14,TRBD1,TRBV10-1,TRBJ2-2,TGCGCCAGCAGCCAGGGGGCTCGAGACGGGGAGCTGTTTTTT,CASSQGARDGELFF
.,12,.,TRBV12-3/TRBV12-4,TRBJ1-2,TGTGCCAGCAGTAGGGGTGGCTATGGCTACACCTTC,CASSRGGYGYTF
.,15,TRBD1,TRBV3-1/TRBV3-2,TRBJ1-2,TGTGCCAGCAGCCAAGGGACAGGGCTGAGCTATGGCTACACCTTC,CASSQGTGLSYGYTF
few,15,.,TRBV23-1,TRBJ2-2,TGCGCCAGCAGTCAATCTGACCCGGGGCACGGGGAGCTGTTTTTT,CASSQSDPGHGELFF